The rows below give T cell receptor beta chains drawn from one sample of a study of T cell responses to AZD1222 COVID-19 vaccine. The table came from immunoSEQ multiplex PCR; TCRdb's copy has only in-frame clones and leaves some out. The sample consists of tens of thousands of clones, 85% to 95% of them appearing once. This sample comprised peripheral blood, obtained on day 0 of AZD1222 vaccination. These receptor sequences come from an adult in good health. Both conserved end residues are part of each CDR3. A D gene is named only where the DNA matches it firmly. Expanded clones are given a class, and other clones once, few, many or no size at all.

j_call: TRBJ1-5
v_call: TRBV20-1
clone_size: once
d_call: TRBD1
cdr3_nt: TGCAGTGCTAGTACAGGGGCGTGGCGGGGCAATCAGCCCCAGCATTTT
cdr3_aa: CSASTGAWRGNQPQHF

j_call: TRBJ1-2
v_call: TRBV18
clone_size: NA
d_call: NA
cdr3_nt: TGTGCCAGCTCACCAGAGGTAAACTATGGCTACACCTTC
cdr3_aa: CASSPEVNYGYTF

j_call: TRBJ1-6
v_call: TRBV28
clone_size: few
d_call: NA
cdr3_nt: TGTGCCAGCACCAGGGCGGGGGGTTCACCCCTCCACTTT
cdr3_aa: CASTRAGGSPLHF

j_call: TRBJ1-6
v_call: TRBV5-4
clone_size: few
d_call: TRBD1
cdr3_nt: TGTGCCAGCAGCTCGAGACAGGGGAATAATTCACCCCTCCACTTT
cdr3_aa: CASSSRQGNNSPLHF

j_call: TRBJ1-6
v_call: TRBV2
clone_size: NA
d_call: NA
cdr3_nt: TGTGCCAGCAGTGAACGGAGTGTCGTCAATTCACCCCTCCACTTT
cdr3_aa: CASSERSVVNSPLHF

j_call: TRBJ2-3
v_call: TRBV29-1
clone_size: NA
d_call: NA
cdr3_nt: TGCAGCGTTGATCGGGGAGCAGATACGCAGTATTTT
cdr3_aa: CSVDRGADTQYF

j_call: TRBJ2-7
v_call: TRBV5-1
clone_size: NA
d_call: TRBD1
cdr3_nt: TGCGCCAGCAGCCGAACAGGGGGCGCGGGTGAGCAGTACTTC
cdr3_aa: CASSRTGGAGEQYF

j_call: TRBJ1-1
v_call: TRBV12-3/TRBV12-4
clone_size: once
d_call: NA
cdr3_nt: TGTGCCAGCAGTTTCGGGGGGGATGCTTTCTTT
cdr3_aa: CASSFGGDAFF

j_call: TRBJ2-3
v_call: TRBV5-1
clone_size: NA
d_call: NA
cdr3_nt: TGCGCCAGCAGCCCCCTACGGGTTAATACGCAGTATTTT
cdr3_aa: CASSPLRVNTQYF

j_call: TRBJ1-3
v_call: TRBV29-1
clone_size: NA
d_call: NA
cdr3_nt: TGCAGCGTTGGGTATGCACAAAGCTCTGGAAACACCATATATTTT
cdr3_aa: CSVGYAQSSGNTIYF

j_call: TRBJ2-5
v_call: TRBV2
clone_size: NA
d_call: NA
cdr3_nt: TGTGCCAGCAGTGAAGGGCCGGGGGAGACCCAGTACTTC
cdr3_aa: CASSEGPGETQYF

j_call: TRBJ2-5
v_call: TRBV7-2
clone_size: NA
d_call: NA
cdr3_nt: TGTGCCAGCAGCTTTCAGGGGGGCCAAGAGACCCAGTACTTC
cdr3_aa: CASSFQGGQETQYF

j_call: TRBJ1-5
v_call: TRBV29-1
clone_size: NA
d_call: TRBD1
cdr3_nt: TGCAGCGTCGGGACAGGGAATTATGGACAGCCCCAGCATTTT
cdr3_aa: CSVGTGNYGQPQHF

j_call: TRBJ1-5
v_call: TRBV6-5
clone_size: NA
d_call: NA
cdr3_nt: TGTGCCAGTTCACTGGGGGGCGAAGCTCAGCCCCAGCATTTT
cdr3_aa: CASSLGGEAQPQHF

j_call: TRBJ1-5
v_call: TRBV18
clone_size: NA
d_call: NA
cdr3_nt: TGTGCCAGCTCACCATTTGGGGAACCCAATCAGCCCCAGCATTTT
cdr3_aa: CASSPFGEPNQPQHF

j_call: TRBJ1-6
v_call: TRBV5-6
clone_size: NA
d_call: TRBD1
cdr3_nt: TGTGCCAGCAGCTCTCGTCGGACAGGTGGGTCACCCCTCCACTTT
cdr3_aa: CASSSRRTGGSPLHF

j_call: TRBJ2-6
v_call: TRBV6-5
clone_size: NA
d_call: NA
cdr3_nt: TGTGCCAGCCGATTGACTGGGGCCAACGTCCTGACTTTC
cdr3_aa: CASRLTGANVLTF

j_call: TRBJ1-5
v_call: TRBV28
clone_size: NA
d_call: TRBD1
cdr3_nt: TGTGCCAGCCTATACCGGGGCGGGACAGGGGCCAATCAGCCCCAGCATTTT
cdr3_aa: CASLYRGGTGANQPQHF

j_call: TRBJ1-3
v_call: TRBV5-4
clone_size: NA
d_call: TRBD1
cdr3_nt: TGTGCCAGCAGCGTAGGGGACAGGCGAAACACCATATATTTT
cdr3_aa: CASSVGDRRNTIYF

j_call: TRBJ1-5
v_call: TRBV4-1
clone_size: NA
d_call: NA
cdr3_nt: TGCGCCAGCAGCCGAGACGATGCGATTAGCAATCAGCCCCAGCATTTT
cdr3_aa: CASSRDDAISNQPQHF

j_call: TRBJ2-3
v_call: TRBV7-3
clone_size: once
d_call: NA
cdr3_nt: TGTGCCAGCAGCTCCCTCGGGAGCACAGATACGCAGTATTTT
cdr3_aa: CASSSLGSTDTQYF

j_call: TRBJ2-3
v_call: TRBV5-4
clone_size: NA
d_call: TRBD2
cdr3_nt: TGTGCCAGCAGCTTAGCCGGGACTATCAGCACAGATACGCAGTATTTT
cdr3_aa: CASSLAGTISTDTQYF

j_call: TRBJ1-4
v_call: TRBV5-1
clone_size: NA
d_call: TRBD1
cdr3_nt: TGCGCCAGCAGCTTGGCGGGACAGGGGAGTAATGAAAAACTGTTTTTT
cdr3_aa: CASSLAGQGSNEKLFF

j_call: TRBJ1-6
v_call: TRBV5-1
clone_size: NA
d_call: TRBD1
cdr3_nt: TGCGCCAGCAGCGACCGCCCGACAGGGAATAATTCACCCCTCCACTTT
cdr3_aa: CASSDRPTGNNSPLHF

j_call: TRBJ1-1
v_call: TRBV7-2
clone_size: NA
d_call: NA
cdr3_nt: TGTGCCAGCAGCGCAGGGTCGAGGACTGAAGCTTTCTTT
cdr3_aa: CASSAGSRTEAFF

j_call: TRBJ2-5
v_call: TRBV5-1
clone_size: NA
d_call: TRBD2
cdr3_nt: TGCGCCAGCGTTCCCGGGACTAGCGGGGGGGAGACCCAGTACTTC
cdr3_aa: CASVPGTSGGETQYF

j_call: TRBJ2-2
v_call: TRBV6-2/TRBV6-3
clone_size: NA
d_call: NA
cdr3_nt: TGTGCCAGCAGTTACCCGGGTTCGGGCGGGGAGCTGTTTTTT
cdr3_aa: CASSYPGSGGELFF

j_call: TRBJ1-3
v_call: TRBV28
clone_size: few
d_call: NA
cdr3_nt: TGTGCCAGCAGCCGAGCTGACAGAAATAATGGAAACACCATATATTTT
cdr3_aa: CASSRADRNNGNTIYF

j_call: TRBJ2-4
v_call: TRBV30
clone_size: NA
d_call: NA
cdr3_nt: TGTGCCTGGAGTGTCATACTAGCCAAAAACATTCAGTACTTC
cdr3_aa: CAWSVILAKNIQYF

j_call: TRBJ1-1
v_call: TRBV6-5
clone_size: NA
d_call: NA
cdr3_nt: TGTGCCAGCAGTACCCGGGACGGACGGAACACTGAAGCTTTCTTT
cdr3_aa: CASSTRDGRNTEAFF

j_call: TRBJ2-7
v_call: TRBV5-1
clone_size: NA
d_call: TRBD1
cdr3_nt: TGCGCCAGCAGCTTGGGTTTTCGGGACAGGGAGGTTCTCGAGCAGTACTTC
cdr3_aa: CASSLGFRDREVLEQYF

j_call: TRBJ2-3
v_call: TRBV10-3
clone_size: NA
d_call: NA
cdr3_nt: TGTGCCATCAGTGAGTCGTCGGGGCAGCCAGACACGCAGTATTTT
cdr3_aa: CAISESSGQPDTQYF

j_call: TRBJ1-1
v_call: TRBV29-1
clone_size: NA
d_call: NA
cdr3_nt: TGCAGCGCCGTGGACGTTTACACTGAAGCTTTCTTT
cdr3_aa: CSAVDVYTEAFF

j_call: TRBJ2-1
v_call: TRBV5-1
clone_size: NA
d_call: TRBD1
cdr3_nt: TGCGCCAGCAGCCCGGGACAGGCCTCCTACAATGAGCAGTTCTTC
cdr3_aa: CASSPGQASYNEQFF

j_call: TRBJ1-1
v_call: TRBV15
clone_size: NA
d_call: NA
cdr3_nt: TGTGCCACCAGCAGAGTGGCAGTGAACACTGAAGCTTTCTTT
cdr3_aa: CATSRVAVNTEAFF

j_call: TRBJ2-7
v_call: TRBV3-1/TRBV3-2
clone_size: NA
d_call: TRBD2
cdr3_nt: TGTGCCAGCAGCCCGCTAGGGAGGGGTACCTACGAGCAGTACTTC
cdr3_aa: CASSPLGRGTYEQYF

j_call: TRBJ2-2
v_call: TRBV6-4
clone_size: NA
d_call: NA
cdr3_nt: TGTGCCAGCAGTCAAGGGGCTGCAGTTACCGGGGAGCTGTTTTTT
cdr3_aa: CASSQGAAVTGELFF

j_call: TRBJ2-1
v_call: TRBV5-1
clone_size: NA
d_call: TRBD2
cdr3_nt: TGCGCCAGCAGCCAAGGTAGCGGGGGGAGGGATGAGCAGTTCTTC
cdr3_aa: CASSQGSGGRDEQFF

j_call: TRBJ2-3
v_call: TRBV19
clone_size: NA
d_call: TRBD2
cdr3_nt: TGTGCCAGTAGTGGGACTAGCGGGGGCCTAAGCACAGATACGCAGTATTTT
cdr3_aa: CASSGTSGGLSTDTQYF

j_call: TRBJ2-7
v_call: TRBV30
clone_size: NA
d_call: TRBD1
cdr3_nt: TGTGCCTGGAGAATCCTCAGGGGGCAGAGGAACGAGCAGTACTTC
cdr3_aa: CAWRILRGQRNEQYF

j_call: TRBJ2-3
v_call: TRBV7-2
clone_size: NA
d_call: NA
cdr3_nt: TGTGCCAGCAGCTTAGTCGGTACTATTACTACAGATACGCAGTATTTT
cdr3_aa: CASSLVGTITTDTQYF

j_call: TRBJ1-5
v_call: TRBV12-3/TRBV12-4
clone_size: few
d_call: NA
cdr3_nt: TGTGCCAGCAGTTTAGATGACCAGCCCCAGCATTTT
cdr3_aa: CASSLDDQPQHF

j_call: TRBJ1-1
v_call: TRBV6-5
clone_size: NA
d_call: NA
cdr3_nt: TGTGCCAGCAGCCCGCCGGGGAACACTGAAGCTTTCTTT
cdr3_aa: CASSPPGNTEAFF

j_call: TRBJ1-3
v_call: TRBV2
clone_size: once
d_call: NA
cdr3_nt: TGTGCCAGCAGCGACAGCCGCTCTGGAAACACCATATATTTT
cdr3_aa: CASSDSRSGNTIYF

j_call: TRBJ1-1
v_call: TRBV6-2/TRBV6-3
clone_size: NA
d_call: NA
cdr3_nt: TGTGCCAGCAGTTACTTTTCTTGGAACACTGAAGCTTTCTTT
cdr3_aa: CASSYFSWNTEAFF

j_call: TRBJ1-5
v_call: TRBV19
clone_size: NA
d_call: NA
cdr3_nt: TGTGCCAGTACTCCAGGGACGACGAGCAATCAGCCCCAGCATTTT
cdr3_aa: CASTPGTTSNQPQHF

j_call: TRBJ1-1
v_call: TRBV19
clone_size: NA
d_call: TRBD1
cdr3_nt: TGTGCCAGTAGTCGCCGCCCCGACAGGGCGAACACTGAAGCTTTCTTT
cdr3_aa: CASSRRPDRANTEAFF

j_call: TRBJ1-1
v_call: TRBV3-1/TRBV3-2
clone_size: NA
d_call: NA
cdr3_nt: TGTGCCAGCAGCCAAGATAGCGTGTACACTGAAGCTTTCTTT
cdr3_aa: CASSQDSVYTEAFF